This T cell receptor (beta chain) was observed in a study of human T cells and chemical hapten exposure. The study, taken as a whole, reports: As patch test score rose, PT1 expanded TCR counts tended to rise as well.

With regard to this clonotype: No antigen is known for it.

Time point meaning: pre-sensitization, week 0. The treatment here: therapeutic diphenylcyclopropenone sensitization with weekly scalp DPC. Germline assignment: CDR1 SQVTM and CDR2 ANQGSEA. The ends were cut back, 5 bases at V and 0 bases at J, with 11 bases in the middle. The CDR3 extends over 14 amino acids. From the RACE reads, TCRdb called clonotypes with MiXCR, one entry per CDR3 protein. Of 85,000 to 90,000 distinct CDR3 sequences listed, 8% to 10% are singletons. The clonotype comes from a woman aged 40 to 50 with alopecia areata. Some clones in this sample may be carry-over from other donors' samples. This sequence joins TRBV29-1 and TRBJ1-3; possibly TRBD1 for D (5 bases). Sequencing used whole blood, obtained in connection with sensitization to the hapten diphenylcyclopropenone (DPC). The CDR3 region is CSVSGRSSGNTIYF. DNA of the CDR3: TGCAGCGTTTCGGGACGGAGCTCTGGAAACACCATATATTTT.